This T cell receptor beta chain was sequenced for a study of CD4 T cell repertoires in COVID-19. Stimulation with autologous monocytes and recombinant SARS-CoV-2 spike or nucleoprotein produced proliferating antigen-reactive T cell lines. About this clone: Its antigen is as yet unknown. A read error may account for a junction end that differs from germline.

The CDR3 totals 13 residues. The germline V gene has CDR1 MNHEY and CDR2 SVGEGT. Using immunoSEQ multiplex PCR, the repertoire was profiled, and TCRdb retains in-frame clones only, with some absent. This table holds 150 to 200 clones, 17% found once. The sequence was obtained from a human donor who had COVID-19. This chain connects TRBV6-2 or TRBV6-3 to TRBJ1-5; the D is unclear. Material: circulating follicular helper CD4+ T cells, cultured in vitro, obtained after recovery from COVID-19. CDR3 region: CACSYCGGQPQHF. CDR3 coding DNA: TGTGCCTGCAGTTACTGTGGCGGCCAGCCCCAGCATTTT.